These 12 T cell receptor beta chains share one sample of origin, sequenced in a study of T cell changes during pregnancy in multiple sclerosis (dated by TCRdb to the late 2010s). The library was obtained by the immunoSEQ multiplex PCR assay. TCRdb provides this immuneACCESS table in a form limited to in-frame rearrangements. Some clones are lacking; in checked studies, under half of them reflect an unresolved V gene, and why the rest are absent is not known. Across this sample there are tens of thousands of clones, with approximately 89% seen only once. The ten largest clonotypes hold about 0.95% of the sample. The source material was peripheral blood, sampled before pregnancy. The receptors were gathered from a female donor with multiple sclerosis, enrolled in a pregnancy study.

This sequence joins TRBV27 and TRBJ2-1, with TRBD2 matching over 8 bases. The CDR3 is made up of 14 amino acids. CDR1 and CDR2 from the germline V gene are MNHEY and SMNVEV (reference sequence). V lost 4 bases and J lost 5; bases outside the gene matches: 4. The CDR3 DNA reads as TGTGCCAGCAGTTATAGCGGGGAGAACAATGAGCAGTTCTTC. Translated: CASSYSGENNEQFF.

This clone turned up a few times. The V call is TRBV6-4, the J call TRBJ1-5; a weak D match, TRBD1 (5 bases). Germline V gives CDR1 MRHNA, CDR2 SNTAGT. The CDR3 is 13 residues long. V lost 4 bases and J lost 6, with 10 bases in between. CDR3 residues: CASSVGRGQPQHF. The CDR3, as DNA: TGTGCCAGCAGTGTGGGAAGGGGTCAGCCCCAGCATTTT.

The rearrangement links TRBV7-9 to TRBJ2-5; a weak D match, TRBD2 (7 bases). V was cut by 1 base and J by 5 bases, with 11 bases left in between. The CDR3 totals 14 residues. Germline loops: CDR1 SEHNR, CDR2 FQNEAQ (reference sequence). The CDR3 here is CASSLGSGGETQYF. Here the CDR3 DNA reads TGTGCCAGCAGCTTAGGATCGGGGGGCGAGACCCAGTACTTC.

The chain has TRBV5-5 and TRBJ1-5; TRBD1 agrees at 10 bases. This CDR3 contains 13 residues. CDR1 and CDR2 from the germline V gene are SGHKS and YYEKEE (reference sequence). The ends lost 4 bases at V and 7 bases at J; junction bases unmatched: 2. The CDR3 region has the DNA TGTGCCAGCAGCGGGACAGGGGACCAGCCCCAGCATTTT. Protein sequence: CASSGTGDQPQHF.

V and J are TRBV27 and TRBJ2-1; 7 bases are a match to TRBD2. The CDR3 spans 15 residues. Germline assignment: CDR1 MNHEY and CDR2 SMNVEV (reference sequence). V shed 6 bases, J shed 8 bases, and the junction held 13 bases outside the gene matches. In DNA, the CDR3 is TGTGCCAGCAGCTCCGGGACTATGTCAATCGATGAGCAGTTCTTC. Its protein product is CASSSGTMSIDEQFF.

This chain joins TRBV18 and TRBJ2-3; 7 bases fit TRBD1. After removal of 4 bases from V and 2 bases from J, the junction contained 6 bases not matched to a gene. The CDR3 extends over 15 amino acids. CDR1 is KGHSH, CDR2 LQKENI, per germline. The CDR3 nucleotides read TGTGCCAGCTCACAGACGACAGGGCCCACAGATACGCAGTATTTT. Encoded protein: CASSQTTGPTDTQYF.

This chain's CDR3 is CASSGQGSTGELFF. DNA of the CDR3: TGTGCCAGCTCAGGACAGGGAAGTACCGGGGAGCTGTTTTTT. J is TRBJ2-2 and V is TRBV18, with 8 nucleotides matching TRBD1. CDR1 KGHSH and CDR2 LQKENI come from the germline V gene. V lost 5 bases to trimming and J lost 5 bases; unmatched junction nucleotides: 4. The CDR3 is made up of 14 amino acids.

V and J are TRBV10-3 and TRBJ1-4, with D tentatively TRBD1 (6 bases). The V gene lost 10 bases and the J gene lost 5 bases, with 14 bases spanning the gap. The CDR3 has 13 residues. The germline gives CDR1 ENHRY, CDR2 SYGVKD. The CDR3, as DNA: TGTGCCACCGCGAGGGGGATAAATGAAAAACTGTTTTTT. Its protein is CATARGINEKLFF.

This sequence joins TRBV29-1 and TRBJ1-5, with D possibly TRBD1 on 5 matching bases. Trimming left V 4 bases short and J 5 bases short, with 12 bases between. CDR3 size: 13 residues. The V gene's germline CDR1 is SQVTM and CDR2 ANQGSEA. CDR3 amino acids: CSVGQGADQPQHF. CDR3 sequence (DNA): TGCAGCGTTGGCCAAGGGGCCGATCAGCCCCAGCATTTT.

The rearrangement joins TRBV19 to TRBJ2-3, with a weak D call TRBD1 (5 bases). The length of the CDR3 is 17 residues. Per the germline V gene, CDR1 is LNHDA and CDR2 is SQIVND (reference sequence). Trimming left V 6 bases short and J 0 bases short, with 19 bases between. CDR3 loop: CASRGLRQSSSTDTQYF. CDR3 nucleotides: TGTGCCAGTAGGGGGTTAAGACAGTCCTCTAGCACAGATACGCAGTATTTT.

For the CDR3, the DNA is TGTGCCAGCAGCTTAATTCCATCGGACATTCAGTACTTC. This translates into CASSLIPSDIQYF. The chain carries TRBV7-3 and TRBJ2-4; D gene ambiguous. The germline V gene encodes CDR1 SGHTA and CDR2 FQGTGA. The V and J ends lost 1 base and 8 bases respectively, with 9 bases between them. The CDR3 has 13 residues.

This clone was detected a few times. CDR3 nucleotide sequence: TGTGCCAGCAGCCAAGGAAACAGGGGTGACACTGAAGCTTTCTTT. Its translation: CASSQGNRGDTEAFF. The chain carries TRBV4-2 and TRBJ1-1; 7 bases fit TRBD1. The J segment lost 3 bases and the V segment lost 1 base, leaving 5 bases of the junction unmatched. The germline gives CDR1 LGHNA, CDR2 YNFKEQ. The CDR3 has 15 residues.